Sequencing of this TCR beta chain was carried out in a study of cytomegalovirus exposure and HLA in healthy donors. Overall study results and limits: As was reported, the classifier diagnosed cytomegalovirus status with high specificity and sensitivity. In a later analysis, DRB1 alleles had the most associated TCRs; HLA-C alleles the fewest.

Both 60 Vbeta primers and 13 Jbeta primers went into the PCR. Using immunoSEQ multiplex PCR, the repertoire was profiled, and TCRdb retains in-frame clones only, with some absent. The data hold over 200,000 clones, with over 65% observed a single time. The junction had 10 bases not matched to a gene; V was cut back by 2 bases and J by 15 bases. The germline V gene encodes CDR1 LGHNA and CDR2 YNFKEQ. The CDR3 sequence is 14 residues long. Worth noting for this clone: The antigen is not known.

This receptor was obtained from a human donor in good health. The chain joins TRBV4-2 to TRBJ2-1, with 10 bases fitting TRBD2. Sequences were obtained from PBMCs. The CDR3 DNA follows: TGTGCCAGCAGCCAATCGGTTAGGAGCGGGGGGGGGTTCTTC. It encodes CASSQSVRSGGGFF.